Following are 8 T cell receptor beta chains from one sample sequenced in a study of blood T cell repertoires in COVID-19 (TCRdb year 2020). Libraries came from the immunoSEQ multiplex PCR assay. The table comes from immuneACCESS by way of TCRdb, which keeps in-frame sequences with V and J called. Part of the clones is missing from these tables; in studies checked, under half for an unresolved V gene and the rest for unknown reasons. Within this sample are 120,000 to 150,000 clones, with about 84% of them counted one time only. The ten largest clones take up approximately 5% of the sample. The sequenced sample was peripheral blood. These receptors all come from a woman in her fifties or sixties with acute or convalescent COVID-19.

This rearrangement joins TRBV5-1 to TRBJ2-2; 14 nucleotides agree with TRBD2. V was clipped by 4 bases and J by 0 bases; unmatched bases: 5. Germline values: CDR1 SGHRS, CDR2 YFSETQ. This CDR3 spans 18 amino acids. CDR3 DNA sequence: TGCGCCAGCAGCCCGGGGACTAGCGGGGGCCCGAACACCGGGGAGCTGTTTTTT. It translates to CASSPGTSGGPNTGELFF.

The chain's CDR3 is CASSWGLAGGPADTQYF. In DNA form, the CDR3 reads TGCGCCAGCAGCTGGGGACTAGCGGGGGGGCCAGCAGATACGCAGTATTTT. This chain connects TRBV5-1 to TRBJ2-3, with 16 bases fitting TRBD2. CDR1 SGHRS and CDR2 YFSETQ come from the germline V gene. The V and J ends lost 3 bases and 4 bases, in that order; junction bases with no gene match: 5. CDR3 length equals 17 residues.

This chain links TRBV4-1 with TRBJ2-1, with D maybe TRBD2 (6 bases). With 4 bases removed from V and 3 bases from J, the gap between germline ends came to 13 bases. Per germline, CDR1 MGHRA and CDR2 YSYEKL. There are 15 residues in the CDR3. CDR3 residues: CASSPGLSLYNEQFF. The CDR3 DNA sequence: TGCGCCAGCAGCCCGGGACTCAGCCTCTACAATGAGCAGTTCTTC.

The V call is TRBV7-9, the J call TRBJ2-1; D is perhaps TRBD1 (6 bases). The V gene's germline CDR1 is SEHNR and CDR2 FQNEAQ (reference sequence). V gave up 0 bases and J gave up 8 bases, with 14 bases separating them. The CDR3 extends over 15 amino acids. The CDR3 region is CASSLAGAPVHEQFF. For the CDR3, the DNA is TGTGCCAGCAGCTTAGCGGGGGCTCCTGTACATGAGCAGTTCTTC.

The V gene is TRBV7-2, the J gene TRBJ1-2, with TRBD1 as a possible D gene (5 bases). Between the trimmed V and J ends, which lost 4 bases and 7 bases, there was a span of 16 bases. This CDR3 comprises 14 residues. From germline, CDR1 is SGHTA and CDR2 FQGNSA. The CDR3 protein is CASSYEARVIGYTF. CDR3 DNA: TGTGCCAGCAGCTATGAGGCCAGGGTGATTGGCTACACCTTC.

CDR3 bases: TGTGCCAGCAGCCAGGGACAGACAGGGTACACCGGGGAGCTGTTTTTT. Amino acids: CASSQGQTGYTGELFF. This chain connects TRBV4-2 to TRBJ2-2; the match to TRBD1 covers 7 bases. The CDR3 is 16 amino acids. Germline-derived CDR1 and CDR2 are LGHNA and YNFKEQ. The V and J ends lost 3 bases and 3 bases, in that order; junction bases with no gene match: 7.

This chain links TRBV9 with TRBJ1-3; D is ambiguous. The length of the CDR3 is 16 residues. Germline CDR1 SGDLS, CDR2 YYNGEE. V was clipped by 0 bases and J by 2 bases, with 12 bases between them. The chain's CDR3 is CASSVAAGEAGNTIYF. The CDR3 region has the DNA TGTGCCAGCAGCGTAGCGGCCGGGGAGGCTGGAAACACCATATATTTT.

This chain uses TRBV7-2 with TRBJ1-2; no clear D gene. The germline V and J ends were trimmed by 5 bases and 3 bases, with 16 bases remaining between them. The germline gives CDR1 SGHTA, CDR2 FQGNSA. The CDR3 length is 15 residues. The CDR3 loop reads CASSAPWEGDYGYTF. CDR3 DNA sequence: TGTGCCAGCAGCGCCCCTTGGGAGGGCGACTATGGCTACACCTTC.